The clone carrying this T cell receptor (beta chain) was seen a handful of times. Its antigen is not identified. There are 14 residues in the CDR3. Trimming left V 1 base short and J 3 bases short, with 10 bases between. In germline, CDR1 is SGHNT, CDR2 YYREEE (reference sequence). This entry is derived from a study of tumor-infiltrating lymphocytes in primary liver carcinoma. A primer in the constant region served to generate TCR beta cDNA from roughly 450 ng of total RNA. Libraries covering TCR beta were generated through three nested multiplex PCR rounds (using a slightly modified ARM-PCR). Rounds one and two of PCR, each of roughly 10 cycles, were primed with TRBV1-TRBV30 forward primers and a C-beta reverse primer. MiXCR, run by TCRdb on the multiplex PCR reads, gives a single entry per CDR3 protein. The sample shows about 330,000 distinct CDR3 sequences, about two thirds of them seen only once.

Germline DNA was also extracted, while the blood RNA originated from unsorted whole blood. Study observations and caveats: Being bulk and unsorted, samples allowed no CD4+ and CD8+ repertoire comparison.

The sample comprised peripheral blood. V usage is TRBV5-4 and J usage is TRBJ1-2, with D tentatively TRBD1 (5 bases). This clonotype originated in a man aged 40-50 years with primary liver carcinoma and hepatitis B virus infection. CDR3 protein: CASSLLTGDYGYTF. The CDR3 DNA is TGTGCCAGCAGCTTGTTAACAGGAGACTATGGCTACACCTTC. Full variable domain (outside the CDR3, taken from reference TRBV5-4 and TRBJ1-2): ETGVTQSPTHLIKTRGQQVTLRCSSQSGHNTVSWYQQALGQGPQFIFQYYREEENGRGNFPPRFSGLQFPNYSSELNVNALELDDSALYLCASSLLTGDYGYTFGSGTRLTVV.